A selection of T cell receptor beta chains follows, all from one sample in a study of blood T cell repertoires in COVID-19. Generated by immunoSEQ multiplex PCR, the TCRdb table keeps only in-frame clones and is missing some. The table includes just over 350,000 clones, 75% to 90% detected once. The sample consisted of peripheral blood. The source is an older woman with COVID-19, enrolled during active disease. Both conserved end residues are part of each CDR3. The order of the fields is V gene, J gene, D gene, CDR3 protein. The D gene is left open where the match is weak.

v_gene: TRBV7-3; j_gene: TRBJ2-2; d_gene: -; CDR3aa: CASSPGGPEVTGELFF
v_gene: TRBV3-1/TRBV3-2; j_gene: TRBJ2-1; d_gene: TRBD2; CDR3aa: CASSQGASGGKSEQFF
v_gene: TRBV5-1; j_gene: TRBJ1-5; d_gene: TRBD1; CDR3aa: CASSFRGGGNQPQHF
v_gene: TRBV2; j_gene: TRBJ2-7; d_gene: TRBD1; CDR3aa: CASSGTVLYEQYF
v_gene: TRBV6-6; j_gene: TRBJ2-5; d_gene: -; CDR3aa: CASSFDRQETQYF
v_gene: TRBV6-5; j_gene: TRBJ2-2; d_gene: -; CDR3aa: CASSYRPRGTGELFF
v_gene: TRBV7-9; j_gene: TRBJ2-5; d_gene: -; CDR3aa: CASSRGETQYF
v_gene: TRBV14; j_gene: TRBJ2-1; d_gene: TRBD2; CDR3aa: CASSQGLAGGPRYEQFF
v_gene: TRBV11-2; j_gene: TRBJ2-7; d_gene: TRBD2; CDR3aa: CASRGTSGGYEQYF
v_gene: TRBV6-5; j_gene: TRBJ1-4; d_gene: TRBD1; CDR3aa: CASSSTGLDNEKLFF
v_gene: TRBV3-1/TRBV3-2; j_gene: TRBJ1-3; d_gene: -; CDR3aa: CASSASQGIGNTIYF
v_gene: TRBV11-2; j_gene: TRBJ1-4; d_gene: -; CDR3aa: CASSLQGLPNEKLFF
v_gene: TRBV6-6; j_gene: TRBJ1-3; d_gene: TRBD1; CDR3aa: CASSPNQGQASGNTIYF
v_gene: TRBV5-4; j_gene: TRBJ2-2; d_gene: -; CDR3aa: CASSSGPERGGRELFF
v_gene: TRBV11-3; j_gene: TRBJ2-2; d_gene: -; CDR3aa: CASSSRLEPTGELFF
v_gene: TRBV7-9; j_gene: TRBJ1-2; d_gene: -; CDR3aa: CASRKQGEDGYTF
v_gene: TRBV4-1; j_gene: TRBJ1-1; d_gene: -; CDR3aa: CASSHPLNTEAFF
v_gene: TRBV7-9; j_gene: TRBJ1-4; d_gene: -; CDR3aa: CASSWETGFNEKLFF
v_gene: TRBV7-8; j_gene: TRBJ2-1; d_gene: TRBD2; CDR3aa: CASSLLTSGGRSSYNEQFF
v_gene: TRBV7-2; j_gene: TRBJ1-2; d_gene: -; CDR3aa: CASSPEQDYGYTF
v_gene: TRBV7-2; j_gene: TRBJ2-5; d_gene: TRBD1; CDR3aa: CASSLDPGQGATQYF
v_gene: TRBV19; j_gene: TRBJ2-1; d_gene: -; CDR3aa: CANRGAGRSSYNEQFF
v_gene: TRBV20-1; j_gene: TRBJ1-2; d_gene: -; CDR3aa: CSALGPGGYTF
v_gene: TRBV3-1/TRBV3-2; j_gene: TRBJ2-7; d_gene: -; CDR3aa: CASSQGGLISYEQYF
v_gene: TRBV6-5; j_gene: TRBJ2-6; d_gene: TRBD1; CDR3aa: CASRLTGAGANVLTF
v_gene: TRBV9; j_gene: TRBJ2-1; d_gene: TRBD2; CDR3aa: CASSGSGTSLVEQFF
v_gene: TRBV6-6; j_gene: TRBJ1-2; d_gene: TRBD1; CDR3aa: CASRSTTGGASSGYTF
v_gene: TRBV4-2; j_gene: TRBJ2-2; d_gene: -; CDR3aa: CASSQVGGLNGELFF
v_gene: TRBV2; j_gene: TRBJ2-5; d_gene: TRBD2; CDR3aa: CASSLRTSMQETQYF
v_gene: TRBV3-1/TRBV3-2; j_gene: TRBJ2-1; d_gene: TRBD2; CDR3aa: CASSQGTSGALYNEQFF
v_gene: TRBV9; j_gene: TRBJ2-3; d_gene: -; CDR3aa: CASSDNTDTQYF
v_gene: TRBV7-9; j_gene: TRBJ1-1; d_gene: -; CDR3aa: CASSPLQLPTTEAFF
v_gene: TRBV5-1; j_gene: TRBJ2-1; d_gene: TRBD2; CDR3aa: CASSAGPGLAGRWDNEQFF
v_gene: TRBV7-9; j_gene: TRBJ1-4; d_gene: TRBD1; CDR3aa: CASSLYQGALEKLFF
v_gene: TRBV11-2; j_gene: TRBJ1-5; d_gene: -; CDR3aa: CASSLGSSNQPQHF
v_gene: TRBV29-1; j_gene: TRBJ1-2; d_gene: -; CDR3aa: CSVDIQATNYGYTF
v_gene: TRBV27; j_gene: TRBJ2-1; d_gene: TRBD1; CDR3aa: CASSPPTGVSLFSSYNEQFF
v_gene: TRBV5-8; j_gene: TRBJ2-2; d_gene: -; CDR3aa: CASSLEGSRAGELFF
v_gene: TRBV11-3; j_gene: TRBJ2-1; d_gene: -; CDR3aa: CASSFEQGYYNEQFF
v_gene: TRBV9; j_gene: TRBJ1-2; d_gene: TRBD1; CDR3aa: CASSPRTGAGYGYTF
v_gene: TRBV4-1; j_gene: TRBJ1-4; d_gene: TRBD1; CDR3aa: CASSQEEVGQGRLGWEKLFF
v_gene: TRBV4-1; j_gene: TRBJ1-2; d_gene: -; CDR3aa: CASSQDERGYGYTF
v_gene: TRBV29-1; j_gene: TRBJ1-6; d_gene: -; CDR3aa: CSARGRGNSPLHF
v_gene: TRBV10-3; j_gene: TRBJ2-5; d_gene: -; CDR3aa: CAISDREATQYF
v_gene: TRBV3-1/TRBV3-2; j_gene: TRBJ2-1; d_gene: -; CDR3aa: CASSQERRNEQFF
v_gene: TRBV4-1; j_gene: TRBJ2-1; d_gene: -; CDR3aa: CASSQVGGGWYNEQFF
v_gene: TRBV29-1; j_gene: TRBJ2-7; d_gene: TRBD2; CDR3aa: CSVLTSGGSYEQYF
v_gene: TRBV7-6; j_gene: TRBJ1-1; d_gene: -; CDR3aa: CASSLNARENTEAFF
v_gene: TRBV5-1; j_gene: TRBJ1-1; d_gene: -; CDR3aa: CASSPLPEGIVEAFF
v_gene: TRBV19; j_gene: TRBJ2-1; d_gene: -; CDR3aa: CASNRHSSSYNEQFF
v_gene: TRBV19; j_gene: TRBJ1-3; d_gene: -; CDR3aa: CASSISVDGNTIYF
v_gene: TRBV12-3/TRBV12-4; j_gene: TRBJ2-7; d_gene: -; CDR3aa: CASSPSSYEQYF
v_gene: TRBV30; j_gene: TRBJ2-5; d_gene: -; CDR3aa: CAWRKSQETQYF
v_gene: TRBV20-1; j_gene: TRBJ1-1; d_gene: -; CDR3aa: CSASLQVSEAFF